Listed below are T cell receptor beta chains from one sample, sequenced in a study of Ad26.COV2.S vaccination and SARS-CoV-2 variants. TCRdb's copy holds only in-frame clones and misses some; the assay was immunoSEQ multiplex PCR. Among around 370,000 clones, under 95% were seen once, and the ten largest hold 3% to 5%. The material was peripheral blood, obtained after recovery from COVID-19. These receptors were collected from a human donor who had recovered from COVID-19. CDR3s include the opening cysteine and the closing phenylalanine or tryptophan. A D gene is named only where the DNA matches it firmly. Not all rows give a size; the values are once, few, many and, for expanded clones, a class.

d_call,v_call,j_call,clone_size,cdr3_nt,cdr3_aa
.,TRBV7-2,TRBJ2-7,.,TGTGCCAGCAGCTTAGAGGTGCCGACAGGTGACGAGCAGTACTTC,CASSLEVPTGDEQYF
.,TRBV19,TRBJ2-1,.,TGTGCCAGTAGAACGGGGGGCACCTACAATGAGCAGTTCTTC,CASRTGGTYNEQFF
TRBD1,TRBV6-6,TRBJ1-2,.,TGTGCCAGCAGTTACTACACAGGGGAGGGCTACACCTTC,CASSYYTGEGYTF
.,TRBV27,TRBJ2-7,.,TGTGCCAGCAGTTTATCCCCGAGGGGGGGCTACGAGCAGTACTTC,CASSLSPRGGYEQYF
TRBD1,TRBV18,TRBJ1-2,.,TGTGCCAGCTCACCCGACAGGGACTATGGCTACACCTTC,CASSPDRDYGYTF
TRBD1,TRBV6-4,TRBJ2-2,.,TGTGCCAGCAGTGACCAAGGACAGGGCGGCGGGGAGCTGTTTTTT,CASSDQGQGGGELFF
.,TRBV11-3,TRBJ2-3,.,TGTGCCAGCAGCTTAGCTAGCACAGATACGCAGTATTTT,CASSLASTDTQYF
TRBD1,TRBV13,TRBJ2-1,.,TGTGCCAGCAGCTCCGGGACAGGGAGTGAGCAGTTCTTC,CASSSGTGSEQFF
TRBD1,TRBV9,TRBJ1-6,.,TGTGCCAGCAGCGTTCGGGACAGGGGCCTTTCACCCCTCCACTTT,CASSVRDRGLSPLHF
.,TRBV6-5,TRBJ1-1,.,TGTGCCAGCAGTTACGAGCCCAAGAACACTGAAGCTTTCTTT,CASSYEPKNTEAFF
TRBD1,TRBV7-3,TRBJ2-2,once,TGTGCCAGCAGCTTACGGCAGGGGGCAACCGGGGAGCTGTTTTTT,CASSLRQGATGELFF
.,TRBV9,TRBJ1-1,.,TGTGCCAGCAGCGTAGATAGGGGAGGCACTGAAGCTTTCTTT,CASSVDRGGTEAFF
.,TRBV20-1,TRBJ1-2,.,TGCAGTGCTAGAGTAGGCTATGGCTACACCTTC,CSARVGYGYTF
.,TRBV7-8,TRBJ2-3,few,TGTGCCAGCAGCCCGACTAGTTCAGATACGCAGTATTTT,CASSPTSSDTQYF
TRBD1,TRBV6-2/TRBV6-3,TRBJ1-1,.,TGTGCCAGCAGTTATAAGGGGGCGAACACTGAAGCTTTCTTT,CASSYKGANTEAFF
.,TRBV4-3,TRBJ1-4,.,TGCGCCAGCAGCCAAGAAACTCTTTCGGAAAAACTGTTTTTT,CASSQETLSEKLFF
.,TRBV12-5,TRBJ1-3,.,TGTGCTAGTGGTTTGGTCCCAGTTGAAAACACCATATATTTT,CASGLVPVENTIYF
.,TRBV20-1,TRBJ2-1,.,TGCAGTGCTAGAGATGAGTCTGAGCAGTTCTTC,CSARDESEQFF
TRBD2,TRBV5-4,TRBJ2-5,.,TGTGCCCGCCGGGCCGGGGGGGGGCCCTTTAACCAAGAGACCCAGTACTTC,CARRAGGGPFNQETQYF
.,TRBV19,TRBJ2-5,once,TGTGCCAGTGGGCCGGGCAGAGGGGAGACCCAGTACTTC,CASGPGRGETQYF
.,TRBV6-6,TRBJ1-2,.,TGTGCCAGCAGTAGGCAGGTATCTGACTATGGCTACACCTTC,CASSRQVSDYGYTF
.,TRBV6-5,TRBJ1-4,.,TGTGCCAGCAGTCCCAGGGTCGGGGATGAAAAACTGTTTTTT,CASSPRVGDEKLFF
TRBD1,TRBV5-4,TRBJ2-7,.,TGTGCCAGCAGCTCGGGACCACAGGGGGCGGACGAGCAGTACTTC,CASSSGPQGADEQYF
TRBD1,TRBV4-2,TRBJ1-2,.,TGTGCCAGCAGCCAACGGGACAGACAGTTTGGCTATGGCTACACCTTC,CASSQRDRQFGYGYTF
.,TRBV4-1,TRBJ2-1,.,TGCGCCAGCAGCCAAGCCCCTAACGGAAATGAGCAGTTCTTC,CASSQAPNGNEQFF
TRBD1,TRBV4-1,TRBJ2-1,.,TGCGCCAGCAGCCAAGGGAGAGGACAGGGGAACAATGAGCAGTTCTTC,CASSQGRGQGNNEQFF
.,TRBV20-1,TRBJ2-1,.,TGCAGTGCTGAGAAGAATGAGCAGTTCTTC,CSAEKNEQFF
TRBD2,TRBV12-5,TRBJ2-7,.,TGTGCTAGTGGTCGAGGGACTAGCGGGGTCTACGAGCAGTACTTC,CASGRGTSGVYEQYF
.,TRBV6-6,TRBJ2-1,.,TGTGCCAGCAGTTATTGGGGATCAGGCAATGAGCAGTTCTTC,CASSYWGSGNEQFF
.,TRBV19,TRBJ1-3,.,TGTGCCAGTAGGCCACAGTACTCTGGAAACACCATATATTTT,CASRPQYSGNTIYF
TRBD1,TRBV25-1,TRBJ1-1,.,TGTGCCAGCAGCCCTTTCCACAGGGGGAACACTGAAGCTTTCTTT,CASSPFHRGNTEAFF
TRBD1,TRBV3-1/TRBV3-2,TRBJ2-1,.,TGTGCCAGCAGTGGCGGGACAGGGCGGCCGTACAATGAGCAGTTCTTC,CASSGGTGRPYNEQFF